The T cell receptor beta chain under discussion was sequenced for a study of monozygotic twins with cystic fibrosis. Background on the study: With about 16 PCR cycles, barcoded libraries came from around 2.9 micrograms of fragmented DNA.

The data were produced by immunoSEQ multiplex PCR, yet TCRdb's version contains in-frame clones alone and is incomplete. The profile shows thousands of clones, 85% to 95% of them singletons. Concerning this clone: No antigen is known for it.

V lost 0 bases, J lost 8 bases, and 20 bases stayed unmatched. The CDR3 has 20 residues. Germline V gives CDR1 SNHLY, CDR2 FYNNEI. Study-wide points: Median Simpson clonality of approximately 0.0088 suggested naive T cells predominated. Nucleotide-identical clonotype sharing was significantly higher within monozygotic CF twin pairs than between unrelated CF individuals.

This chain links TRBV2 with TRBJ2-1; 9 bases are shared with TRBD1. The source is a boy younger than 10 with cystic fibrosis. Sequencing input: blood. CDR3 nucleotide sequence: TGTGCCAGCAGTGAAGCCTCTCGATGGGCTCCGGGACAGGGAAGGGATGAGCAGTTCTTC. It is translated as CASSEASRWAPGQGRDEQFF. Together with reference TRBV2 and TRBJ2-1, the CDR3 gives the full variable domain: EPEVTQTPSHQVTQMGQEVILRCVPISNHLYFYWYRQILGQKVEFLVSFYNNEISEKSEIFDDQFSVERPDGSNFTLKIRSTKLEDSAMYFCASSEASRWAPGQGRDEQFFGPGTRLTVL.